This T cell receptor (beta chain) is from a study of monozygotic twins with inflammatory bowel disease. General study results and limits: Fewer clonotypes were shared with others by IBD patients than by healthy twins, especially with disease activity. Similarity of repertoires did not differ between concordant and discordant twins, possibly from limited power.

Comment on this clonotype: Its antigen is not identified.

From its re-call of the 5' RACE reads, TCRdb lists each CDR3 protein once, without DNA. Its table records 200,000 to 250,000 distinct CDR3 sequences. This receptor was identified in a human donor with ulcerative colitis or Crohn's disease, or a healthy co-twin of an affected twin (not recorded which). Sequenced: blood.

Here the CDR3 reads CASSRPTRNLMNTEAFF. V and J are TRBV6-1 and TRBJ1-1; TCRdb gives TRBD1 as the D gene, but with no DNA this cannot be confirmed. This CDR3 has 17 amino acids. CDR1 is MNHNS, CDR2 SASEGT, per germline.